This passage covers 28 T cell receptor beta chains from one sample sequenced in a study of blood T cell repertoires in COVID-19. Libraries were prepared by immunoSEQ multiplex PCR; TCRdb keeps only in-frame clonotypes and omits some of them. The sample lists around 170,000 clones, around 80% occurring once. The sample consisted of peripheral blood. The receptors here all came from a woman in her sixties or seventies with acute or convalescent COVID-19.

About this clone: At the DNA level, this CDR3 is encoded by other sequences in the same sample as well. The CDR3 sequence is CASSFGQGRNQPQHF. CDR3 nucleotides: TGTGCCAGCAGTTTTGGACAGGGCCGCAATCAGCCCCAGCATTTT. The chain has TRBV2 and TRBJ1-5; 8 bases line up with TRBD1. V lost 5 bases and J lost 2; bases outside the gene matches: 5. From germline, CDR1 is SNHLY and CDR2 FYNNEI. CDR3 size: 15 residues.

The chain has TRBV5-1 and TRBJ2-5; no clear D. Trimming left V 0 bases short and J 5 bases short, with 8 bases between. Germline-derived CDR1 and CDR2 are SGHRS and YFSETQ. This CDR3 spans 13 amino acids. The CDR3 nucleotides are TGCGCCAGCAGCTTGGACTGGAGTGAGACCCAGTACTTC. Translation: CASSLDWSETQYF.

The V and J genes are TRBV7-2 and TRBJ1-5; 7 bases are a match to TRBD1. V shed 5 bases and J 3 bases; nucleotides not matched to a gene: 7. CDR1 and CDR2 (germline): SGHTA, FQGNSA. The CDR3 totals 15 residues. CDR3 nucleotide sequence: TGTGCCAGCAGCCCAATGACAGGGTACAATCAGCCCCAGCATTTT. Translation: CASSPMTGYNQPQHF.

V gene TRBV30 combines with J gene TRBJ1-5; D not certain. This CDR3 comprises 13 residues. CDR1 and CDR2 from the germline V gene are GTSNPN and SVGIG (reference sequence). Trimming removed 4 bases at V and 2 bases at J, with 9 bases between. This CDR3 reads CAWTSEGNQPQHF. The DNA of the CDR3 is TGTGCCTGGACCTCAGAGGGCAATCAGCCCCAGCATTTT. Supplemented by reference TRBV30 and TRBJ1-5, the full variable domain reads SQTIHQWPATLVQPVGSPLSLECTVEGTSNPNLYWYRQAAGRGLQLLFYSVGIGQISSEVPQNLSASRPQDRQFILSSKKLLLSDSGFYLCAWTSEGNQPQHFGDGTRLSIL.

The chain recombines TRBV5-1 with TRBJ1-2, with no clear D. V lost 6 bases to trimming and J lost 8 bases, with 14 bases between them. The CDR3 sequence is 12 residues long. CDR1 is SGHRS and CDR2 is YFSETQ in the germline V gene. CDR3 nucleotide sequence: TGCGCCAGCACCTCTCCACTCGTGGGCTACACCTTC. It translates to CASTSPLVGYTF.

The chain is built from TRBV19 and TRBJ1-2, with 7 bases fitting TRBD1. V lost 5 bases and J lost 0; bases outside the gene matches: 15. Germline V lookup: CDR1 LNHDA, CDR2 SQIVND (reference sequence). The CDR3 covers 18 residues. This chain's CDR3 is CASSPRDSEVNSNYGYTF. The CDR3 DNA reads TGTGCCAGTAGTCCCCGGGACAGCGAGGTCAATTCTAACTATGGCTACACCTTC.

The chain is built from TRBV2 and TRBJ2-1; D uncertain. V was cut by 7 bases and J by 6 bases, with 13 bases left in between. This CDR3 contains 13 residues. The V gene's germline CDR1 is SNHLY and CDR2 FYNNEI. Here the CDR3 reads CASKLEVSNEQFF. The CDR3 DNA reads TGTGCCAGCAAACTTGAAGTTTCCAATGAGCAGTTCTTC. The variable domain in full, with the rest retrieved from reference TRBV2 and TRBJ2-1, is EPEVTQTPSHQVTQMGQEVILRCVPISNHLYFYWYRQILGQKVEFLVSFYNNEISEKSEIFDDQFSVERPDGSNFTLKIRSTKLEDSAMYFCASKLEVSNEQFFGPGTRLTVL.

The CDR3 nucleotides read TGTGCCAGCACCCCGGGGGGACTTAACTATGGCTACACCTTC. It is translated as CASTPGGLNYGYTF. The chain recombines TRBV7-2 with TRBJ1-2; D might be TRBD1 (5 bases). Germline values: CDR1 SGHTA, CDR2 FQGNSA. There are 14 residues in the CDR3. Trimming took off 7 bases at V and 1 base at J, with 13 bases between the two ends.

This clone was counted a few times. J is TRBJ1-1 and V is TRBV2, with 9 bases that match TRBD1. Per germline, CDR1 SNHLY and CDR2 FYNNEI. V trimming: 5 bases; J trimming: 6 bases; junction bases outside the gene matches: 7. CDR3 length: 14 amino acids. The chain's CDR3 is CASSLYTGGAEAFF. CDR3 nucleotides: TGTGCCAGCAGTTTATATACAGGGGGCGCTGAAGCTTTCTTT.

The chain joins TRBV6-2 or TRBV6-3 to TRBJ2-7; 12 bases align to TRBD1. The trim removed 6 bases at V and 4 bases at J, leaving 7 bases unmatched. The CDR3 is 15 amino acids. The germline V gene encodes CDR1 MNHEY and CDR2 SVGEGT. The CDR3 region has the DNA TGTGCCAGCAGCGCTCCGGGACAGGGGGCTTACGAGCAGTACTTC. It is translated as CASSAPGQGAYEQYF.

This sequence joins TRBV10-1 and TRBJ1-5; TRBD1 matches at 7 bases. J lost 2 bases, V lost 3 bases, and 7 bases had no gene match. CDR1 and CDR2 from the germline V gene are WNHNN and SYGVQD (reference sequence). The CDR3 loop spans 16 amino acids. The CDR3 nucleotides read TGCGCCAGCAGTGATCCCGACAGGGACGGCAATCAGCCCCAGCATTTT. This sequence encodes CASSDPDRDGNQPQHF.

This chain joins TRBV15 and TRBJ2-1, with TRBD2 identical over 9 bases. The CDR3 loop spans 15 amino acids. The germline gives CDR1 LNHNV, CDR2 YYDKDF (reference sequence). V trimming: 1 base; J trimming: 4 bases; junction bases outside the gene matches: 2. CDR3 sequence reads: CATSRGGGAYNEQFF. The CDR3 DNA is TGTGCCACCAGCAGAGGCGGGGGGGCGTACAATGAGCAGTTCTTC.

This clone was seen only once. This chain joins TRBV7-8 and TRBJ2-3; perhaps TRBD2 as D (6 bases). V gave up 4 bases and J gave up 4 bases, with 15 bases separating them. Per the germline V gene, CDR1 is SGHVS and CDR2 is FQNEAQ. This CDR3 region has 15 residues. The CDR3 loop is CASSSPSRGSDTQYF. In DNA form, the CDR3 reads TGTGCCAGCAGCTCGCCCTCTCGGGGGTCAGATACGCAGTATTTT.

This chain joins TRBV24-1 and TRBJ1-2; D call uncertain. This CDR3 spans 14 amino acids. The germline CDR1 and CDR2 sequences are KGHDR and SFDVKD. V gave up 3 bases and J gave up 1 base, with 8 bases separating them. CDR3 protein: CATSDPYFNYGYTF. DNA of the CDR3: TGTGCCACCAGTGATCCCTATTTTAACTATGGCTACACCTTC.

The rearrangement joins TRBV19 to TRBJ2-7; maybe TRBD1 (6 bases). This CDR3 spans 14 amino acids. With 3 bases removed from V and 0 bases from J, the gap between germline ends came to 9 bases. Germline CDR1 LNHDA, CDR2 SQIVND (reference sequence). CDR3 protein: CASSIGQNSYEQYF. The CDR3 DNA reads as TGTGCCAGTAGTATCGGACAGAACTCCTACGAGCAGTACTTC.

The chain combines TRBV11-2 with TRBJ1-2, with D unclear. This CDR3 region has 15 residues. Germline V gives CDR1 SGHAT, CDR2 FQNNGV. V shed 7 bases and J shed 1 base, with 16 bases lying between them. The CDR3 bases are TGTGCCAGCAACCAACTTCGGCGGTTTAACTATGGCTACACCTTC. Translated, it gives CASNQLRRFNYGYTF. Looking up the rest from reference TRBV11-2 and TRBJ1-2 gives the full variable domain: EAGVAQSPRYKIIEKRQSVAFWCNPISGHATLYWYQQILGQGPKLLIQFQNNGVVDDSQLPKDRFSAERLKGVDSTLKIQPAKLEDSAVYLCASNQLRRFNYGYTFGSGTRLTVV.

The chain joins TRBV7-2 to TRBJ1-1, with 8 positions matching TRBD1. The V and J ends lost 0 bases and 5 bases, in that order; junction bases with no gene match: 8. The CDR3 is 16 residues long. CDR1 and CDR2 (germline): SGHTA, FQGNSA. This CDR3 reads CASSLASRGRDTEAFF. The CDR3 DNA follows: TGTGCCAGCAGCTTAGCCTCCAGGGGGCGGGATACTGAAGCTTTCTTT.

The V and J genes are TRBV28 and TRBJ1-4; TRBD1 agrees at 8 bases. The CDR3 sequence is 16 residues long. Germline-derived CDR1 and CDR2 are MDHEN and SYDVKM. The ends lost 6 bases at V and 6 bases at J; junction bases unmatched: 12. For the CDR3, the DNA is TGTGCCAGCAGCCTCGACAGGGGAAGTTTAGATGAAAAACTGTTTTTT. Translation gives CASSLDRGSLDEKLFF. Drawing the rest from reference TRBV28 and TRBJ1-4, the complete variable domain is DVKVTQSSRYLVKRTGEKVFLECVQDMDHENMFWYRQDPGLGLRLIYFSYDVKMKEKGDIPEGYSVSREKKERFSLILESASTNQTSMYLCASSLDRGSLDEKLFFGSGTQLSVL.

V usage is TRBV7-9 and J usage is TRBJ1-2; D uncertain. The CDR3 has 15 amino acids. Deletions cut 5 bases from V and 4 bases from J, with 17 bases between. Looked up from germline, CDR1 is SEHNR and CDR2 is FQNEAQ (reference sequence). DNA for the CDR3: TGTGCCAGCAGCGGCATCCGCGGCACAAGCTATGGCTACACCTTC. It encodes CASSGIRGTSYGYTF.

This clone turned up a few times. The chain is built from TRBV28 and TRBJ2-3, with 9 nucleotides matching TRBD1. Germline CDR1 reads MDHEN; CDR2 reads SYDVKM. V shed 3 bases, J shed 0 bases, and the junction held 4 bases outside the gene matches. The CDR3 length is 16 residues. The CDR3 sequence is CASSLGQGPSTDTQYF. The CDR3 DNA sequence: TGTGCCAGCAGTTTGGGACAGGGACCGAGCACAGATACGCAGTATTTT.

The genes are TRBV5-1 and TRBJ2-7; 9 positions match TRBD1. V gave up 0 bases and J gave up 5 bases; unmatched junction bases: 3. The CDR3 spans 14 residues. Germline CDR1 reads SGHRS; CDR2 reads YFSETQ. CDR3 sequence (DNA): TGCGCCAGCAGCTTGGGGGACAGGGAACACGAGCAGTACTTC. Protein product: CASSLGDREHEQYF.

The CDR3 region is CASSHPGGRGGANVLTF. The CDR3 nucleotides read TGTGCCAGCAGCCACCCAGGGGGTCGAGGTGGGGCCAACGTCCTGACTTTC. This chain links TRBV14 with TRBJ2-6; TRBD1 aligns across 7 bases. V lost 3 bases, J lost 3 bases, and 8 bases stayed unmatched. Germline V lookup: CDR1 SGHDN, CDR2 FVKESK. This CDR3 has 17 residues.

The CDR3 here is CASSPTGSRSSIYEQYF. The CDR3 nucleotides read TGCGCCAGCAGCCCTACCGGGTCCCGATCCTCAATCTACGAGCAGTACTTC. The chain employs TRBV5-1 and TRBJ2-7; D call uncertain. The CDR3 contains 17 residues. The ends were cut back, 4 bases at V and 3 bases at J, with 23 bases in the middle. The germline gives CDR1 SGHRS, CDR2 YFSETQ.

The J gene is TRBJ1-1, the V gene TRBV5-8; no clear D gene. Germline assignment: CDR1 SGHTS and CDR2 YDEGEE. CDR3 length: 14 amino acids. Trimming took 4 bases from V and 2 from J, leaving 12 bases between them. The CDR3 nucleotides read TGTGCCAGCAGCCTTTGGACTACTAACACTGAAGCTTTCTTT. Its protein product is CASSLWTTNTEAFF.

The chain employs TRBV5-1 and TRBJ2-2; D unclear. Trimming left V 4 bases short and J 3 bases short, with 13 bases between. The germline CDR1 and CDR2 sequences are SGHRS and YFSETQ. The CDR3 length is 15 residues. CDR3 nucleotides: TGCGCCAGCAGCCCCGACAACCTTTACACCGGGGAGCTGTTTTTT. This encodes CASSPDNLYTGELFF. The full variable domain, in which reference TRBV5-1 and TRBJ2-2 provide the parts outside the CDR3, is KAGVTQTPRYLIKTRGQQVTLSCSPISGHRSVSWYQQTPGQGLQFLFEYFSETQRNKGNFPGRFSGRQFSNSRSEMNVSTLELGDSALYLCASSPDNLYTGELFFGEGSRLTVL.

The J gene is TRBJ1-3, the V gene TRBV3-1 (or the pseudogene TRBV3-2); the D is unclear. CDR3 length: 14 residues. V lost 2 bases, J lost 3 bases, and 8 bases lay in between. Germline CDR1 is LGHDT and CDR2 is YNNKEL (reference sequence). CDR3 sequence: CASSQQGLGNTIYF. The CDR3 coding sequence is TGTGCCAGCAGCCAACAAGGACTTGGAAACACCATATATTTT.

CDR3 sequence (DNA): TGTGCCAGCAGCTTGTCGGGCGGGGGGCCAGGAGATACGCAGTATTTT. Its translation: CASSLSGGGPGDTQYF. The chain combines TRBV5-6 with TRBJ2-3; TRBD2 agrees at 8 bases. The CDR3 contains 16 residues. Germline values: CDR1 SGHDT, CDR2 YYEEEE. With 1 base clipped from V and 5 bases from J, the junction kept 9 bases outside the gene matches.

The V call is TRBV9, the J call TRBJ2-2; D is possibly TRBD1 (6 bases). The CDR3 is made up of 14 amino acids. Between the trimmed V and J ends, which lost 4 bases and 0 bases, there was a span of 7 bases. Germline V gene sequence: CDR1 SGDLS, CDR2 YYNGEE. The CDR3 loop reads CASSRTANTGELFF. CDR3 nucleotide sequence: TGTGCCAGCAGCAGGACAGCGAACACCGGGGAGCTGTTTTTT.